This T cell receptor (beta chain) was sequenced during a study of blood T cell repertoires in COVID-19. This clone was detected only once. Sequencing used immunoSEQ multiplex PCR; TCRdb keeps in-frame clones, though not all of them. The table shows hundreds of thousands of clones, with about 86% occurring only once. Trimming took 1 base from V and 2 from J, leaving 9 bases between them. The germline V gene has CDR1 SGHTA and CDR2 FQGNSA. This CDR3 region has 15 residues. Sequences were obtained from peripheral blood. This TCR derives from a man at least 80 years old with acute or convalescent COVID-19. The chain links TRBV7-2 to TRBJ1-5; tentative D call: TRBD1 (5 bases). CDR3 coding DNA: TGTGCCAGCAGCTTAGGCTTACAGGGCAATCAGCCCCAGCATTTT. This sequence encodes CASSLGLQGNQPQHF.